These 32 T cell receptor beta chains were all obtained from the same sample, sequenced in a study of cytomegalovirus exposure and HLA in healthy donors. PCR was performed using 60 Vbeta and 13 Jbeta primers. Measured with immunoSEQ multiplex PCR; TCRdb has only the in-frame clones, and not every one. Here the sample spans about 160,000 clones, approximately 80% being singletons. What was sequenced was PBMCs. The source of these receptors is a woman aged 18 to 35 in good health and CMV-seronegative.

The chain joins TRBV4-2 to TRBJ1-5; D may be TRBD1 (5 bases). This CDR3 region has 13 residues. Trimming took 5 bases from V and 2 from J, leaving 7 bases between them. The V gene's germline CDR1 is LGHNA and CDR2 YNFKEQ. DNA of the CDR3: TGTGCCAGCAGCTCGGGGGGCAATCAGCCCCAGCATTTT. It codes for CASSSGGNQPQHF.

The chain joins TRBV5-6 to TRBJ2-3; 8 bases fit TRBD2. Germline CDR1 and CDR2: SGHDT and YYEEEE. The CDR3 is 16 amino acids. Trimming removed 0 bases from V and 3 bases from J; junction bases left unmatched: 6. The CDR3 coding sequence is TGTGCCAGCAGCTTGGCCCTAGCGGGTTGGACAGATACGCAGTATTTT. Its protein product is CASSLALAGWTDTQYF. Together with reference TRBV5-6 and TRBJ2-3, the CDR3 gives the full variable domain: DAGVTQSPTHLIKTRGQQVTLRCSPKSGHDTVSWYQQALGQGPQFIFQYYEEEERQRGNFPDRFSGHQFPNYSSELNVNALLLGDSALYLCASSLALAGWTDTQYFGPGTRLTVL.

The rearrangement joins TRBV28 to TRBJ2-5, with 11 bases aligning to TRBD2. Germline values: CDR1 MDHEN, CDR2 SYDVKM. V was pared by 5 bases and J by 5 bases, with 13 bases of the junction left unmatched. This CDR3 has 17 amino acids. For the CDR3, the DNA is TGTGCCAGCAGTATTATAGCGGGAGGGAAGGTCGGGGAGACCCAGTACTTC. This gives the protein CASSIIAGGKVGETQYF.

V gene TRBV2 combines with J gene TRBJ2-5; 10 bases are a match to TRBD2. CDR1 is SNHLY, CDR2 FYNNEI, per germline. Losses at the gene ends were 2 bases for V and 7 bases for J; bases not matched to a gene: 7. The CDR3 consists of 15 residues. The DNA for the CDR3 is TGTGCCAGCAGTGAACTAGCGGGAGTCCGGGGGACCCAGTACTTC. It codes for CASSELAGVRGTQYF.

V and J are TRBV6-1 and TRBJ2-1; perhaps TRBD2 as D (6 bases). CDR1 and CDR2 (germline): MNHNS, SASEGT. CDR3 length: 14 residues. V lost 6 bases, J lost 0 bases, and 9 bases lay in between. The CDR3 DNA sequence: TGTGCCAGCAGCCTTAGCGGCTCCTACAATGAGCAGTTCTTC. Its translation: CASSLSGSYNEQFF.

The rearrangement uses TRBV27 and TRBJ2-1; 9 bases map to TRBD1. With V trimmed by 8 bases and J by 4 bases, 12 bases remained unmatched. The CDR3 totals 16 residues. CDR1 and CDR2 (germline): MNHEY, SMNVEV (reference sequence). CDR3 in DNA: TGTGCCAGCGCGGTCACAGGGGGCTATATTTACAATGAGCAGTTCTTC. It specifies CASAVTGGYIYNEQFF.

CDR3 DNA: TGTGCCAGCAGAGAGAATAGCAATCAGCCCCAGCATTTT. Translating gives CASRENSNQPQHF. The chain employs TRBV27 and TRBJ1-5; D gene unclear. The CDR3 runs to 13 residues. V was shortened by 6 bases and J by 0 bases, with 6 bases between the two germline ends. CDR1 is MNHEY and CDR2 is SMNVEV in the germline V gene (reference sequence).

The chain employs TRBV10-1 and TRBJ1-1, with D possibly matching TRBD1 (6 bases). The CDR3 spans 13 residues. V lost 3 bases and J 5 bases, leaving 10 bases between the germline ends. Looked up from germline, CDR1 is WNHNN and CDR2 is SYGVQD (reference sequence). CDR3 region: CASSDRGETEAFF. The CDR3 DNA sequence: TGCGCCAGCAGTGACAGGGGAGAAACTGAAGCTTTCTTT.

This sequence joins TRBV28 and TRBJ2-3; 7 bases agree with TRBD1. This CDR3 spans 15 amino acids. V dropped 6 bases and J dropped 7; count of bases not matched to a gene: 13. From germline, CDR1 is MDHEN and CDR2 SYDVKM. The CDR3 bases are TGTGCCAGCAGCAGGACAGGTAAAAGAGGCTATACGCAGTATTTT. This gives the protein CASSRTGKRGYTQYF.

The CDR3 region has the DNA TGTGCCAGCAGCTCTGCCAGGGGCATGAACACTGAAGCTTTCTTT. It encodes CASSSARGMNTEAFF. The J gene is TRBJ1-1, the V gene TRBV7-9, with a weak D call TRBD1 (6 bases). The CDR3 has 15 amino acids. Trimming took 4 bases from V and 0 from J, leaving 12 bases between them. Germline V gene sequence: CDR1 SEHNR, CDR2 FQNEAQ (reference sequence). Full variable domain (missing parts from reference TRBV7-9 and TRBJ1-1): DTGVSQNPRHKITKRGQNVTFRCDPISEHNRLYWYRQTLGQGPEFLTYFQNEAQLEKSRLLSDRFSAERPKGSFSTLEIQRTEQGDSAMYLCASSSARGMNTEAFFGQGTRLTVV.

The rearrangement joins TRBV6-1 to TRBJ1-2, with unresolved D. V gave up 0 bases and J gave up 0 bases, with 11 bases separating them. The CDR3 has 16 amino acids. Germline CDR1 reads MNHNS; CDR2 reads SASEGT. DNA of the CDR3: TGTGCCAGCAGTGAAGCTCTTGTTGGAGCTAACTATGGCTACACCTTC. Encoded protein: CASSEALVGANYGYTF.

The V and J genes are TRBV10-2 and TRBJ2-3, with D perhaps TRBD2 (6 bases). CDR3 length: 11 residues. V was cut by 6 bases and J by 5 bases, with 6 bases left in between. Germline CDR1 WSHSY, CDR2 SAAADI. The CDR3 is CASRGGDTQYF. In nucleotides, the CDR3 is TGCGCCAGCAGGGGGGGAGATACGCAGTATTTT.

This rearrangement joins TRBV5-1 to TRBJ1-4, with D uncertain. V lost 3 bases, J lost 0 bases, and 6 bases lay in between. Germline-derived CDR1 and CDR2 are SGHRS and YFSETQ. The CDR3 consists of 14 residues. CDR3 protein: CASSWEATNEKLFF. In DNA form, the CDR3 reads TGCGCCAGCAGCTGGGAGGCAACTAATGAAAAACTGTTTTTT.

In the case of this clone: The sample holds other DNA sequences that translate to the same CDR3. The chain has TRBV4-2 and TRBJ2-5, with TRBD2 identical over 11 bases. Trimming at V came to 4 bases and at J to 3 bases, leaving 1 base not matched to a gene. The CDR3 length is 14 residues. The germline CDR1 and CDR2 sequences are LGHNA and YNFKEQ. The CDR3 DNA sequence: TGTGCCAGCAGCCCGGGACTAGCGGAAGAGACCCAGTACTTC. Protein: CASSPGLAEETQYF.

This sequence joins TRBV7-2 and TRBJ2-5, with TRBD2 as a possible D gene (5 bases). The J call may be faulty, since TRBJ2-7 better matches the DNA end. The CDR3 is made up of 15 amino acids. CDR1 and CDR2 from the germline V gene are SGHTA and FQGNSA. CDR3 sequence (DNA): TGTGCCAGCAGCTTAGCGACTACCGGAACCTACGAGCAGTACTTC. Translated: CASSLATTGTYEQYF.

The rearrangement links TRBV28 to TRBJ2-6, with 8 nucleotides matching TRBD1. Germline V gives CDR1 MDHEN, CDR2 SYDVKM. This CDR3 contains 17 residues. The junction had 5 bases not matched to a gene; V was cut back by 3 bases and J by 1 base. In DNA, the CDR3 is TGTGCCAGCAGTTTCGCCAGGGGGCTGTCTGGGGCCAACGTCCTGACTTTC. Protein product: CASSFARGLSGANVLTF.

The V gene is TRBV10-3, the J gene TRBJ2-7; 7 positions match TRBD1. CDR3 length: 17 residues. J lost 6 bases, V lost 5 bases, and 19 bases had no gene match. The germline CDR1 and CDR2 sequences are ENHRY and SYGVKD. DNA of the CDR3: TGTGCCATCAGTCGCCAAGTCCCGACCGGGGCAGGGGGCGAGCAGTACTTC. Its translation: CAISRQVPTGAGGEQYF.

The chain carries TRBV29-1 and TRBJ1-3; TRBD1 is a possible D gene (5 bases). This CDR3 has 15 amino acids. Between the trimmed V and J ends, which lost 2 bases and 4 bases, there was a span of 15 bases. Germline V gives CDR1 SQVTM, CDR2 ANQGSEA. CDR3 DNA: TGCAGCGTTGAACGTCACCCAGGGTACGGAAACACCATATATTTT. It specifies CSVERHPGYGNTIYF.

A few counts support this clone. The chain links TRBV18 to TRBJ1-3, with D uncertain. Trimming removed 6 bases from V and 0 bases from J, with 9 bases in between. The CDR3 has 14 amino acids. Germline-derived CDR1 and CDR2 are KGHSH and LQKENI. This CDR3 reads CASSGSNSGNTIYF. CDR3 nucleotides: TGTGCCAGCTCCGGGTCGAACTCTGGAAACACCATATATTTT.

This chain links TRBV6-1 with TRBJ1-6; no clear D. The germline gives CDR1 MNHNS, CDR2 SASEGT. Trimming left V 4 bases short and J 10 bases short, with 14 bases between. The CDR3 runs 14 residues. CDR3 in DNA: TGTGCCAGCAGTGGCGGGCAGGTGGGCTCACCCCTCCACTTT. It codes for CASSGGQVGSPLHF.

CDR3 loop: CASSVNPGLADTQYF. In DNA form, the CDR3 reads TGTGCCAGCAGCGTAAATCCGGGACTGGCAGATACGCAGTATTTT. J is TRBJ2-3 and V is TRBV9; D perhaps matches TRBD2 (6 bases). The ends were cut back, 1 base at V and 4 bases at J, with 13 bases in the middle. The CDR3 is 15 amino acids. The germline gives CDR1 SGDLS, CDR2 YYNGEE. The variable domain in full, completed from reference TRBV9 and TRBJ2-3, reads DSGVTQTPKHLITATGQRVTLRCSPRSGDLSVYWYQQSLDQGLQFLIQYYNGEERAKGNILERFSAQQFPDLHSELNLSSLELGDSALYFCASSVNPGLADTQYFGPGTRLTVL.

CDR3 DNA: TGTGCCAGTAGTGGGACAGGGACGTTTTCTAATAGCAATCAGCCCCAGCATTTT. It yields the protein CASSGTGTFSNSNQPQHF. This chain joins TRBV19 and TRBJ1-5, with 9 bases identical to TRBD1. The CDR3 length is 18 residues. The J segment lost 0 bases and the V segment lost 5 bases, leaving 11 bases of the junction unmatched. Looked up from germline, CDR1 is LNHDA and CDR2 is SQIVND (reference sequence).

This chain links TRBV7-2 with TRBJ2-7; 8 nucleotides agree with TRBD1. Germline assignment: CDR1 SGHTA and CDR2 FQGNSA. Trimming at V came to 5 bases and at J to 0 bases, leaving 3 bases not matched to a gene. The CDR3 is 14 amino acids. CDR3 sequence reads: CASSPQGASYEQYF. The CDR3 nucleotides read TGTGCCAGCAGCCCCCAGGGGGCCTCCTACGAGCAGTACTTC.

The chain is built from TRBV19 and TRBJ1-4, with 8 bases matching TRBD1. Germline V gene lookup returns CDR1 LNHDA and CDR2 SQIVND (reference sequence). V shed 5 bases, J shed 8 bases, and the junction held 7 bases outside the gene matches. The CDR3 is 14 amino acids. The CDR3, as DNA: TGTGCCAGTAGTCTCCTGACAGGGGAGGAAAAACTGTTTTTT. This translates into CASSLLTGEEKLFF.

This chain uses TRBV19 with TRBJ1-5; tentative D call: TRBD1 (5 bases). The CDR3 is made up of 14 amino acids. Trimming shortened V by 7 bases and J by 7 bases, and 17 bases separated the two germline ends. Germline lookup yields CDR1 LNHDA and CDR2 SQIVND (reference sequence). The CDR3 DNA sequence: TGTGCCAGTACCCTGGGGGGTTTTGGGCAGCCCCAGCATTTT. It yields the protein CASTLGGFGQPQHF.

The rearrangement uses TRBV28 and TRBJ2-7; 9 positions agree with TRBD1. J lost 3 bases, V lost 6 bases, and 9 bases had no gene match. Germline V lookup: CDR1 MDHEN, CDR2 SYDVKM. The CDR3 consists of 15 residues. In DNA form, the CDR3 reads TGTGCCAGCAGCCCGACAGGGGGTTCTGTCTACGAGCAGTACTTC. As protein: CASSPTGGSVYEQYF.

This chain connects TRBV27 to TRBJ2-2; a weak D match, TRBD1 (6 bases). Germline CDR1 and CDR2: MNHEY and SMNVEV (reference sequence). V dropped 4 bases and J dropped 3 bases, with 12 bases sitting between them. The length of the CDR3 is 15 residues. Written as DNA, the CDR3 is TGTGCCAGCAGTTCCCGACAGGCTTACACCGGGGAGCTGTTTTTT. Translating it yields CASSSRQAYTGELFF.

The chain uses TRBV11-2 and TRBJ2-3, with TRBD2 identical over 13 bases. The CDR3 has 20 residues. Germline values: CDR1 SGHAT, CDR2 FQNNGV. Trimming at V came to 0 bases and at J to 0 bases, leaving 9 bases not matched to a gene. The CDR3 loop reads CASSLDSYRTSGSSTDTQYF. CDR3 nucleotides: TGTGCCAGCAGCTTAGATAGTTATCGGACTAGCGGGAGTAGCACAGATACGCAGTATTTT.

The chain recombines TRBV2 with TRBJ1-3, with D perhaps matching TRBD1 (5 bases). V dropped 7 bases and J dropped 2 bases, with 12 bases sitting between them. From germline, CDR1 is SNHLY and CDR2 FYNNEI. The CDR3 is made up of 14 amino acids. The CDR3 loop reads CASTNQGTGNTIYF. CDR3 DNA sequence: TGTGCCAGCACCAATCAGGGTACTGGAAACACCATATATTTT.

This clone is a singleton in its sample. The V call is TRBV28, the J call TRBJ1-4, with TRBD1 matching 9 bases. CDR1 and CDR2 from the germline V gene are MDHEN and SYDVKM. The CDR3 consists of 15 residues. V shed 2 bases, J shed 11 bases, and the junction held 9 bases outside the gene matches. CDR3 protein: CASSLGGTGTAKLFF. DNA for the CDR3: TGTGCCAGCAGTTTAGGCGGGACAGGGACGGCGAAACTGTTTTTT.

The gene calls are TRBV19 and TRBJ2-7; TRBD1 aligns across 9 bases. Trimming at V came to 4 bases and at J to 4 bases, leaving 8 bases not matched to a gene. This CDR3 contains 15 residues. CDR1 is LNHDA, CDR2 SQIVND, per germline (reference sequence). Here the CDR3 DNA reads TGTGCCAGTAGTAGAACCGGGACAGGGAGGTACGAGCAGTACTTC. Translating gives CASSRTGTGRYEQYF.

The V gene is TRBV5-4, the J gene TRBJ2-1; 7 nucleotides line up with TRBD2. Germline V gene lookup returns CDR1 SGHNT and CDR2 YYREEE (reference sequence). Trimming at V came to 4 bases and at J to 5 bases, leaving 3 bases not matched to a gene. The CDR3 is 13 amino acids. In DNA form, the CDR3 reads TGTGCCAGCAGCGGGGGGGATAACAATGAGCAGTTCTTC. This codes for CASSGGDNNEQFF.